These 18 T cell receptor beta chains were all obtained from the same sample, sequenced in a study of blood T cell repertoires in COVID-19. Assay: immunoSEQ multiplex PCR; the TCRdb copy retains only in-frame clones and omits some. Among more than 110,000 clones listed, roughly 90% were seen once. Sequencing used peripheral blood. The receptors were sampled from a man aged 55 to 70 with active or convalescent COVID-19.

The chain is built from TRBV4-3 and TRBJ2-7; TRBD1 aligns across 8 bases. This CDR3 comprises 17 residues. V dropped 1 base and J dropped 5; count of bases not matched to a gene: 13. The germline V gene encodes CDR1 LGHNA and CDR2 YSLEER. CDR3 residues: CASSQAVTGGLAHEQYF. In nucleotides, the CDR3 is TGCGCCAGCAGCCAAGCAGTAACAGGGGGGCTAGCGCACGAGCAGTACTTC.

The rearrangement links TRBV5-6 to TRBJ2-3; 8 bases match TRBD2. The germline V gene encodes CDR1 SGHDT and CDR2 YYEEEE. V lost 4 bases to trimming and J lost 6 bases; unmatched junction nucleotides: 4. The length of the CDR3 is 13 residues. CDR3 region: CASSNRGRDTQYF. CDR3 nucleotides: TGTGCCAGCAGCAATCGCGGGAGGGATACGCAGTATTTT.

The chain employs TRBV27 and TRBJ2-1, with 14 positions matching TRBD2. The germline V gene has CDR1 MNHEY and CDR2 SMNVEV (reference sequence). Germline trimming cut 5 bases from V and 10 bases from J; bases unmatched to any gene: 7. The CDR3 length is 15 residues. CDR3 nucleotides: TGTGCCAGCAGTATAGGACTAGCGGGGGGTAGGGAGCAGTTCTTC. This sequence encodes CASSIGLAGGREQFF.

V gene TRBV29-1 combines with J gene TRBJ2-1, with unresolved D. This CDR3 comprises 11 residues. V was cut by 6 bases and J by 8 bases, with 11 bases left in between. Per the germline V gene, CDR1 is SQVTM and CDR2 is ANQGSEA. This chain's CDR3 is CSVAPQDEQFF. As DNA, the CDR3 is TGCAGCGTGGCCCCCCAGGATGAGCAGTTCTTC.

The rearrangement uses TRBV6-5 and TRBJ2-7; D gene ambiguous. Trimming left V 4 bases short and J 2 bases short, with 15 bases between. The CDR3 consists of 15 residues. CDR1 is MNHEY, CDR2 SVGAGI, per germline. This chain's CDR3 is CASSSRGPNPYEQYF. Here the CDR3 DNA reads TGTGCCAGCAGTTCCCGTGGCCCCAACCCCTACGAGCAGTACTTC.

This clone was recorded a few times. Other DNA sequences in the sample encode the same CDR3. The chain combines TRBV3-1 (or the pseudogene TRBV3-2) with TRBJ2-7; 10 bases are shared with TRBD2. In germline, CDR1 is LGHDT, CDR2 YNNKEL (reference sequence). This CDR3 has 16 residues. V shed 0 bases and J 0 bases; nucleotides not matched to a gene: 2. The CDR3 DNA follows: TGTGCCAGCAGCCAAGATCCTAGCGGGAGCTCCTACGAGCAGTACTTC. Amino acids: CASSQDPSGSSYEQYF.

Notes on this clone: The same CDR3 is also encoded by other DNA sequences in this sample. V and J are TRBV18 and TRBJ1-1; 8 bases are shared with TRBD1. The CDR3 is 14 amino acids. Germline loops: CDR1 KGHSH, CDR2 LQKENI. J was trimmed by 1 base and V by 2 bases; bases with no gene match: 0. CDR3 DNA sequence: TGTGCCAGCTCACCAGGACAGGGGAACACTGAAGCTTTCTTT. Its translation: CASSPGQGNTEAFF.

J is TRBJ1-1 and V is TRBV7-2, with D uncertain. Germline CDR1 is SGHTA and CDR2 is FQGNSA. The CDR3 consists of 13 residues. With 2 bases removed from V and 4 bases from J, the gap between germline ends came to 8 bases. In DNA form, the CDR3 reads TGTGCCAGCAGCTTAACGGGTTTCACTGAAGCTTTCTTT. As protein: CASSLTGFTEAFF.

In this sample, this clone turned up a few times. V is TRBV29-1 and J is TRBJ2-1; TRBD1 matches at 11 bases. This CDR3 has 15 amino acids. Germline trimming cut 7 bases from V and 4 bases from J; bases unmatched to any gene: 9. Per germline, CDR1 SQVTM and CDR2 ANQGSEA. The CDR3 loop is CSGGQGAVSYNEQFF. Written as DNA, the CDR3 is TGCAGCGGAGGACAGGGGGCTGTGTCGTACAATGAGCAGTTCTTC.

CDR3 sequence (DNA): TGCGCCAGCAGTCCCATCTCGGGGGATGGCTACACCTTC. Its protein is CASSPISGDGYTF. V usage is TRBV5-1 and J usage is TRBJ1-2; D perhaps matches TRBD1 (5 bases). This CDR3 region has 13 residues. Trimming removed 5 bases at V and 6 bases at J, with 14 bases between. CDR1 is SGHRS and CDR2 is YFSETQ in the germline V gene.

V gene TRBV6-1 combines with J gene TRBJ1-5; 8 bases fit TRBD1. The germline CDR1 and CDR2 sequences are MNHNS and SASEGT. This CDR3 region has 16 residues. J lost 3 bases, V lost 2 bases, and 6 bases had no gene match. CDR3 amino acids: CASSEPGQVLNQPQHF. CDR3 bases: TGTGCCAGCAGTGAACCGGGACAGGTCCTCAATCAGCCCCAGCATTTT.

V is TRBV6-1 and J is TRBJ2-7; D is unclear. The germline gives CDR1 MNHNS, CDR2 SASEGT. V dropped 2 bases and J dropped 2 bases, with 7 bases sitting between them. The CDR3 is 13 amino acids. CDR3 residues: CASSEIYAYEQYF. The CDR3, as DNA: TGTGCCAGCAGTGAAATATATGCCTACGAGCAGTACTTC.

The J gene is TRBJ2-7, the V gene TRBV5-4; D not resolved. V was cut by 1 base and J by 6 bases, with 5 bases left in between. Germline-derived CDR1 and CDR2 are SGHNT and YYREEE (reference sequence). The CDR3 contains 11 residues. CDR3 in amino acids: CASSLTGEQYF. CDR3 nucleotide sequence: TGTGCCAGCAGCTTGACGGGCGAGCAGTACTTC.

The chain carries TRBV30 and TRBJ2-5; TRBD2 is a possible D gene (5 bases). This CDR3 region has 15 residues. Germline V gives CDR1 GTSNPN, CDR2 SVGIG (reference sequence). V lost 0 bases to trimming and J lost 4 bases, with 15 bases between them. As DNA, the CDR3 is TGTGCCTGGAGTGTACTGCCGGAGGCCCTAGAGACCCAGTACTTC. This codes for CAWSVLPEALETQYF.

As concerns this clone: The germline gene is not matched at one end of the junction; a read error may be the cause. J is TRBJ2-1 and V is TRBV6-4, with D unclear. Looked up from germline, CDR1 is MRHNA and CDR2 is SNTAGT. CDR3 size: 13 residues. CDR3 nucleotides: TGTGCCAGCAGTGACCGGCCCTACAGTGAGCAGTTCTTC. Translation gives CASSDRPYSEQFF.

This rearrangement joins TRBV6-6 to TRBJ1-4; 8 bases match TRBD1. The CDR3 length is 14 residues. Germline CDR1 reads MNHNY; CDR2 reads SVGAGI (reference sequence). Losses at the gene ends were 6 bases for V and 3 bases for J; bases not matched to a gene: 3. The CDR3 DNA follows: TGTGCCAGCAGGAAACAGGGGGCTAATGAAAAACTGTTTTTT. It translates to CASRKQGANEKLFF.

The V call is TRBV7-9, the J call TRBJ1-2; D perhaps matches TRBD1 (5 bases). Trimming left V 5 bases short and J 5 bases short, with 12 bases between. The CDR3 covers 13 residues. The germline gives CDR1 SEHNR, CDR2 FQNEAQ (reference sequence). The CDR3 DNA reads as TGTGCCAGCAGCCTAGGGACGGGGTATGGCTACACCTTC. Translation gives CASSLGTGYGYTF.

This clone was seen once. The chain uses TRBV3-1 (or the pseudogene TRBV3-2) and TRBJ2-3; maybe TRBD2 (6 bases). The V and J ends lost 1 base and 1 base respectively, with 12 bases between them. The V gene's germline CDR1 is LGHDT and CDR2 YNNKEL (reference sequence). The CDR3 runs 16 residues. The CDR3 DNA is TGTGCCAGCAGCCAAGGTTTTGAGCGGGGCACAGATACGCAGTATTTT. Its protein is CASSQGFERGTDTQYF.